This T cell receptor beta chain derives from a study of blood T cell repertoires in COVID-19. Overall study context: PBMCs, B-cell-depleted T cells, or T cells provided the cDNA or gDNA that made up the material.

V lost 4 bases and J lost 0, with 19 bases in between. Germline V lookup: CDR1 SGHTA, CDR2 FQGNSA. The CDR3 sequence is 17 residues long. Source study methods: Amplified reference gene primers provided the basis for estimating nucleated cell counts. Assay: immunoSEQ multiplex PCR; the TCRdb copy retains only in-frame clones and omits some. D and trimming were read from the DNA, whereas the V and J calls and clone size are those reported in that table. Of about 250,000 clones in the sample, 86% were seen once. This clone was observed a single time. This study enrolled people aged about 18 to 95 from around 26 US geographic areas. The study assigned cohorts using participant-reported clinical history.

The clonotype was recovered from a man between 40 and 49 years old who had recovered from COVID-19. The chain uses TRBV7-2 and TRBJ2-7, with D perhaps matching TRBD2 (7 bases). Sequenced: PBMCs or T cells enriched from blood (not recorded which). The CDR3: CASSWMGRGASSYEQYF. CDR3 nucleotides: TGTGCCAGCAGCTGGATGGGTCGGGGGGCGAGCTCCTACGAGCAGTACTTC.